The source of this T cell receptor (beta chain) is a study of cytomegalovirus exposure and HLA in healthy donors. Whole-study results and caveats: Among TCR beta chains of equal frequency, HLA-associated ones were more clonally expanded in a later analysis. Excluded: some indistinguishable V segments such as TRBV6-2 and TRBV6-3. Later on, a genetic analysis was performed. It linked a missense variant in DCLRE1C with V- and J-gene trimming of TCR beta. TCR beta V segments were, for the most part, productive about 87% or about 30% of the time in an earlier analysis.

For this clone: Its antigen is undetermined.

The PCR employed 60 Vbeta primers together with 13 Jbeta primers. Assay: immunoSEQ multiplex PCR; the TCRdb copy retains only in-frame clones and omits some. Here the sample spans 150,000 to 200,000 clones, 75% to 90% being singletons. The CDR3 loop spans 13 amino acids. Unmatched junction bases numbered 2, after V lost 1 base and J lost 7 bases. Germline V lookup: CDR1 SGHVS, CDR2 FQNEAQ. The sample was PBMCs. The origin of this receptor is a man aged 25 to 40 in good health and CMV-seropositive. The genes are TRBV7-8 and TRBJ2-3; the match to TRBD1 covers 7 bases. The CDR3 sequence is CASSLGQGNTQYF. DNA of the CDR3: TGTGCCAGCAGCTTAGGACAGGGTAATACGCAGTATTTT.